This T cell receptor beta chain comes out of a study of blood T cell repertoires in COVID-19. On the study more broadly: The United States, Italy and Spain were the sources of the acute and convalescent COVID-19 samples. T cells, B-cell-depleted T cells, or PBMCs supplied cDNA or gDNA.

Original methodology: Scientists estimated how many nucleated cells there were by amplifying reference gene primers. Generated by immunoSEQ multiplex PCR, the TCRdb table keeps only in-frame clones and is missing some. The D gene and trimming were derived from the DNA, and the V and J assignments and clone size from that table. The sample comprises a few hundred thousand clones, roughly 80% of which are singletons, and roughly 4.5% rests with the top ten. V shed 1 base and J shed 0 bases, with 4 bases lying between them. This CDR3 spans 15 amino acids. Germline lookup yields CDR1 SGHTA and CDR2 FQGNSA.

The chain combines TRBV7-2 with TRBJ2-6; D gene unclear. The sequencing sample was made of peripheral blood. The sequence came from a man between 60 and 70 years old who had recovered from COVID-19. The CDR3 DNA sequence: TGTGCCAGCAGCTTAGTGAGCTCTGGGGCCAACGTCCTGACTTTC. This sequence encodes CASSLVSSGANVLTF.